This T cell receptor (beta chain) appears in the sequencing data of a study of CD8 T cells in Susac syndrome. The RNA input was about 0.5 to 1 ug, and it was reverse transcribed with random hexamers. Via MiXCR, TCRdb re-called the immunoSEQ multiplex PCR reads, giving one row per CDR3 protein. The sample holds a few hundred thousand distinct CDR3 sequences, 75% to 90% seen once. CDR3 length: 13 residues. In germline, CDR1 is LNHDA, CDR2 SQIVND (reference sequence). The V gene end was trimmed by 6 bases and the J gene end by 15 bases; junction bases not matched to a gene: 11. The T cells that were sequenced for TCR beta were CD8+ and CD4+ cells from blood. The CD8+ and CD4+ T cells were isolated magnetically using a negative isolation approach, whereas the TEMRA cells were enriched by FACS. The study's findings and limits: An acknowledgment was made by the study that its TCR sequencing and HLA analysis involved relatively few individuals.

A single count supports this clonotype. Antigen unknown. Sequenced material: CD8+ T cells from PBMCs. The chain combines TRBV19 with TRBJ2-2, with 9 bases identical to TRBD1. This receptor was obtained from a human donor with multiple sclerosis. CDR3 protein: CASRTPGTGRMFF. Written as DNA, the CDR3 is TGTGCCAGTAGAACACCCGGGACAGGGAGGATGTTTTTT.